This T cell receptor beta chain was retrieved from a study of cytomegalovirus exposure and HLA in healthy donors. Study details: Earlier, some 180 million T cells were analyzed, and over 95 million unique TCR beta sequences were found among them. Among fewer than 500 genotyped donors, 65% to 90% fell in the Caucasian-associated ancestry cluster.

In nominal health when sampled, donors likely had unrecorded immune exposures nonetheless. This clone was counted a single time. Losses at the gene ends were 7 bases for V and 7 bases for J; bases not matched to a gene: 7. This CDR3 has 14 residues. The germline V gene encodes CDR1 MGHDK and CDR2 SYGVNS. The PCR contained 60 Vbeta and 13 Jbeta primers. As originally analysed: Among the unique TCR beta chains that a later analysis counted, 75 million to 85 million in all, about 12 million were shared. Using immunoSEQ multiplex PCR, the repertoire was profiled, and TCRdb retains in-frame clones only, with some absent. D and trimming come from the DNA, and the V and J calls and clone size come from that table. The top ten hold about 2.5% of the sample, which has 150,000 to 200,000 clones, about 79% seen once.

This chain connects TRBV25-1 to TRBJ1-6, with 7 bases aligning to TRBD1. This TCR derives from a woman in her fifties or sixties in good health and CMV-seronegative. Material: PBMCs. The CDR3 DNA reads TGTGCCAGCAAGGGGGACAGTGGGAATTCACCCCTCCACTTT. Protein sequence: CASKGDSGNSPLHF.